One sample yielded the 9 T cell receptor beta chains listed below, sequenced in a study of monozygotic twins with inflammatory bowel disease. Following a re-call of the 5' RACE reads, TCRdb has one entry per CDR3 protein and lacks DNA. The sample includes roughly 200,000 distinct CDR3 sequences. Input material: blood. The receptor set was obtained from a human donor with ulcerative colitis or Crohn's disease, or a healthy co-twin of an affected twin (not recorded which).

This chain connects TRBV7-9 to TRBJ2-7; checking the TCRdb D call of TRBD1 is not possible without DNA. The germline V gene has CDR1 SEHNR and CDR2 FQNEAQ (reference sequence). The CDR3 sequence is 14 residues long. The CDR3 spells CASSLGTGESEQYF. Full variable domain (rest looked up from reference TRBV7-9 and TRBJ2-7): DTGVSQNPRHKITKRGQNVTFRCDPISEHNRLYWYRQTLGQGPEFLTYFQNEAQLEKSRLLSDRFSAERPKGSFSTLEIQRTEQGDSAMYLCASSLGTGESEQYFGPGTRLTVT.

Here the CDR3 reads CASSPFRREETQYF. J is TRBJ2-5 and V is TRBV18; TCRdb outputs TRBD2, but without DNA this stays unchecked. This CDR3 is built from 14 residues. The germline V gene encodes CDR1 KGHSH and CDR2 LQKENI.

V is TRBV5-1 and J is TRBJ2-3; the D gene TCRdb calls, TRBD1, cannot be checked with no DNA. CDR1 SGHRS and CDR2 YFSETQ come from the germline V gene. CDR3 length equals 15 residues. CDR3 loop: CASSFARTGTDTQYF.

V is TRBV5-6 and J is TRBJ1-1; checking the TCRdb D call of TRBD1 is not possible without DNA. From germline, CDR1 is SGHDT and CDR2 YYEEEE. The CDR3 loop spans 14 amino acids. The CDR3 sequence is CASSLTGGAPEAFF.

The V gene is TRBV29-1, the J gene TRBJ2-1. The CDR3 is made up of 12 amino acids. Germline values: CDR1 SQVTM, CDR2 ANQGSEA. This chain's CDR3 is CSVERSYNEQFF.

The chain joins TRBV14 to TRBJ1-5. CDR3 size: 11 residues. The germline gives CDR1 SGHDN, CDR2 FVKESK. The CDR3 is CASSPYQPQHF.

The chain combines TRBV2 with TRBJ1-1; the D call from TCRdb, TRBD1, cannot be confirmed without DNA. Germline-derived CDR1 and CDR2 are SNHLY and FYNNEI. The CDR3 is 15 amino acids. This CDR3 reads CASIGGDRLINEAFF.

The V and J genes are TRBV6-5 and TRBJ2-4; lacking DNA, the TRBD2 call made by TCRdb goes unchecked. Germline CDR1 MNHEY, CDR2 SVGAGI. CDR3 length: 16 residues. CDR3 protein: CASSYSVGQGRNIQYF.

The rearrangement uses TRBV11-1 and TRBJ2-7; the TCRdb call, TRBD1, lacks DNA for checking. CDR1 is SGHAT, CDR2 FQDESV, per germline (reference sequence). The CDR3 spans 18 residues. CDR3 amino acids: CASSYLMAGLPETYEQYF.